These 17 T cell receptor beta chains originate from one sample sequenced in a study of blood T cell repertoires in COVID-19. Here immunoSEQ multiplex PCR was the method, and the copy in TCRdb shows in-frame clones only, minus some. Here the sample spans 45,000 to 70,000 clones, around 80% being singletons. The sequencing input was peripheral blood. Receptor source: a woman over 75 with acute or convalescent COVID-19.

The chain employs TRBV5-1 and TRBJ1-2; D uncertain. V lost 4 bases to trimming and J lost 4 bases, with 11 bases between them. CDR1 and CDR2 (germline): SGHRS, YFSETQ. This CDR3 contains 13 residues. The CDR3: CASSVEAGYGYTF. CDR3 DNA sequence: TGCGCCAGCAGCGTGGAGGCGGGCTATGGCTACACCTTC.

The genes are TRBV2 and TRBJ2-1, with TRBD2 identical over 9 bases. V shed 4 bases and J 15 bases; nucleotides not matched to a gene: 16. The CDR3 loop spans 15 amino acids. CDR1 and CDR2 (germline): SNHLY, FYNNEI. In DNA, the CDR3 is TGTGCCAGCAGTGCGGCTAGCGGGGCCAAAGCCCCGATGTTCTTC. Translation gives CASSAASGAKAPMFF.

The chain combines TRBV6-5 with TRBJ2-7; 13 nucleotides match TRBD2. Germline V gene sequence: CDR1 MNHEY, CDR2 SVGAGI. After removal of 7 bases from V and 5 bases from J, the junction contained 8 bases not matched to a gene. This CDR3 has 15 amino acids. CDR3 bases: TGTGCCAGCATTGCCCGACTAGCGGGAGGACACGAGCAGTACTTC. Amino acid sequence: CASIARLAGGHEQYF.

The chain combines TRBV18 with TRBJ2-3, with D perhaps TRBD1 (6 bases). Germline V gene data show CDR1 as KGHSH and CDR2 as LQKENI. V lost 3 bases, J lost 5 bases, and 12 bases lay in between. The CDR3 is 14 residues long. Written as DNA, the CDR3 is TGTGCCAGCTCACCCCCGGGACAATTAGATACGCAGTATTTT. It is translated as CASSPPGQLDTQYF.

The gene calls are TRBV19 and TRBJ2-1; no clear D gene. The CDR3 is made up of 11 amino acids. Trimming shortened V by 10 bases and J by 5 bases, and 9 bases separated the two germline ends. Germline lookup yields CDR1 LNHDA and CDR2 SQIVND (reference sequence). CDR3 sequence reads: CATRAHNEQFF. DNA of the CDR3: TGTGCCACTAGGGCCCACAATGAGCAGTTCTTC.

The V and J genes are TRBV19 and TRBJ1-3; D perhaps matches TRBD1 (6 bases). Germline lookup yields CDR1 LNHDA and CDR2 SQIVND (reference sequence). Trimming took off 4 bases at V and 2 bases at J, with 6 bases between the two ends. The CDR3 runs 13 residues. In DNA form, the CDR3 reads TGTGCCAGTAGTAGGGGGCCTGGAAACACCATATATTTT. As protein: CASSRGPGNTIYF.

The chain uses TRBV6-5 and TRBJ1-1; D possibly corresponds to TRBD1 (6 bases). V lost 7 bases and J lost 2, with 17 bases in between. The CDR3 is made up of 15 amino acids. Germline V gives CDR1 MNHEY, CDR2 SVGAGI. Here the CDR3 DNA reads TGTGCCAGCACCAGCCGGGGGGCAGGAAACACTGAAGCTTTCTTT. Its protein product is CASTSRGAGNTEAFF.

The rearrangement links TRBV15 to TRBJ1-6; the D is unclear. The V end was cut by 3 bases, the J end by 9 bases, with 6 bases between. The CDR3 is 12 amino acids. The germline V gene has CDR1 LNHNV and CDR2 YYDKDF (reference sequence). This CDR3 reads CATSSSGSPLHF. CDR3 nucleotides: TGTGCCACCAGCAGTAGTGGTTCACCCCTCCACTTT.

By frequency in the sample, this clone is medium-sized. The chain recombines TRBV7-9 with TRBJ2-5; 8 bases match TRBD1. This CDR3 has 14 residues. Trimming cost V 3 bases and J 1 base; bases outside gene matches: 1. CDR1 and CDR2 from the germline V gene are SEHNR and FQNEAQ (reference sequence). The CDR3 is CASSFGQGQETQYF. The CDR3 DNA follows: TGTGCCAGCAGCTTTGGACAGGGCCAAGAGACCCAGTACTTC. Full variable domain (missing parts from reference TRBV7-9 and TRBJ2-5): DTGVSQNPRHKITKRGQNVTFRCDPISEHNRLYWYRQTLGQGPEFLTYFQNEAQLEKSRLLSDRFSAERPKGSFSTLEIQRTEQGDSAMYLCASSFGQGQETQYFGPGTRLLVL.

This chain joins TRBV5-6 and TRBJ2-3, with TRBD1 matching 7 bases. Per germline, CDR1 SGHDT and CDR2 YYEEEE. V lost 4 bases, J lost 0 bases, and 5 bases stayed unmatched. This CDR3 contains 15 residues. DNA for the CDR3: TGTGCCAGCAGCAACGGACAGGTTAGCACAGATACGCAGTATTTT. Translation: CASSNGQVSTDTQYF.

V gene TRBV11-2 combines with J gene TRBJ2-3; a possible D gene is TRBD1 (6 bases). Germline CDR1 is SGHAT and CDR2 is FQNNGV. This CDR3 has 14 residues. V lost 5 bases and J 0 bases, leaving 9 bases between the germline ends. CDR3 region: CASSPGQSTDTQYF. The CDR3 nucleotides read TGTGCCAGCAGCCCTGGACAGAGCACAGATACGCAGTATTTT.

The rearrangement links TRBV2 to TRBJ1-2, with D perhaps matching TRBD1 (5 bases). The V end lost 6 bases, the J end lost 9 bases, and 14 bases lay between the germline ends. The CDR3 sequence is 12 residues long. The germline gives CDR1 SNHLY, CDR2 FYNNEI. CDR3: CASRATDLSYTF. For the CDR3, the DNA is TGTGCCAGCAGGGCGACAGACCTGAGCTACACCTTC. Combining the CDR3 with reference TRBV2 and TRBJ1-2 gives the whole variable domain EPEVTQTPSHQVTQMGQEVILRCVPISNHLYFYWYRQILGQKVEFLVSFYNNEISEKSEIFDDQFSVERPDGSNFTLKIRSTKLEDSAMYFCASRATDLSYTFGSGTRLTVV.

This clone was picked up a small number of times. The rearrangement links TRBV12-3 or TRBV12-4 to TRBJ1-4, with a weak D call TRBD1 (5 bases). The CDR3 extends over 13 amino acids. Trimming took 8 bases from V and 5 from J, leaving 12 bases between them. CDR3 protein: CASRDSPNEKLFF. The DNA for the CDR3 is TGTGCCAGCCGTGACAGTCCAAATGAAAAACTGTTTTTT.

This clone was counted once. This chain connects TRBV4-1 to TRBJ2-7; 11 bases are a match to TRBD2. Germline lookup yields CDR1 MGHRA and CDR2 YSYEKL. This CDR3 region has 14 residues. Losses at the gene ends were 4 bases for V and 4 bases for J; bases not matched to a gene: 3. CDR3 sequence reads: CASSPLAGEYEQYF. CDR3 nucleotide sequence: TGCGCCAGCAGCCCACTAGCGGGAGAGTACGAGCAGTACTTC.

The chain is built from TRBV7-2 and TRBJ2-1, with TRBD2 matching over 8 bases. The junction had 9 bases not matched to a gene; V was cut back by 7 bases and J by 10 bases. The length of the CDR3 is 13 residues. Looked up from germline, CDR1 is SGHTA and CDR2 is FQGNSA. DNA for the CDR3: TGTGCCAGCAACAAGATAGCGGGGCGAGAGCAGTTCTTC. Protein product: CASNKIAGREQFF. Drawing the rest from reference TRBV7-2 and TRBJ2-1, the complete variable domain is GAGVSQSPSNKVTEKGKDVELRCDPISGHTALYWYRQSLGQGLEFLIYFQGNSAPDKSGLPSDRFSAERTGGSVSTLTIQRTQQEDSAVYLCASNKIAGREQFFGPGTRLTVL.

The rearrangement uses TRBV10-2 and TRBJ1-1; no clear D. The V end lost 0 bases, the J end lost 7 bases, and 9 bases lay between the germline ends. Germline CDR1 and CDR2: WSHSY and SAAADI. The CDR3 has 13 residues. The chain's CDR3 is CASSESRVSEAFF. Written as DNA, the CDR3 is TGCGCCAGCAGTGAGTCGAGGGTTAGTGAAGCTTTCTTT.

The chain has TRBV10-1 and TRBJ2-3; maybe TRBD2 (6 bases). Germline CDR1 and CDR2: WNHNN and SYGVQD (reference sequence). CDR3 size: 15 residues. Between the trimmed V and J ends, which lost 7 bases and 2 bases, there was a span of 16 bases. Written as DNA, the CDR3 is TGCGCCAGCACAAGGGGACTCGGTCCCACAGATACGCAGTATTTT. This encodes CASTRGLGPTDTQYF.